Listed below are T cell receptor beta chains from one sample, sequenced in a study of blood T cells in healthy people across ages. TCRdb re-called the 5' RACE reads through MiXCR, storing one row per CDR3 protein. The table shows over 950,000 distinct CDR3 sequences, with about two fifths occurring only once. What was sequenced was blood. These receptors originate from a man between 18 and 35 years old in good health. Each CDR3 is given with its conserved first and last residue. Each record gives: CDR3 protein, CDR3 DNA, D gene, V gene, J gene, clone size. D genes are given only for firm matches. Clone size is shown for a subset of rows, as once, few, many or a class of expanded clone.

CASRGGLASNEQFF	TGTGCCAGCAGGGGGGGACTAGCCTCCAATGAGCAGTTCTTC	TRBD2	TRBV6-2/TRBV6-3	TRBJ2-1	.
CASSQDLTGGGYNERFF	TGTGCCAGCAGCCAAGATCTAACTGGAGGGGGCTACAATGAGCGGTTCTTC	.	TRBV3-1	TRBJ2-1	.
CASSSRDSPAKPYGYTF	TGCGCCAGCAGCTCTCGGGACAGCCCAGCTAAGCCTTATGGCTACACCTTC	TRBD1	TRBV5-1	TRBJ1-2	.
CASSPQGLADNSPLHF	TGTGCCAGCAGTCCGCAGGGGCTCGCTGATAATTCACCCCTCCACTTT	.	TRBV12-3/TRBV12-4	TRBJ1-6	few
CSARAPGKELDAFF	TGCAGTGCTAGGGCCCCGGGAAAGGAGTTGGACGCGTTCTTC	.	TRBV20-1	TRBJ2-1	.
CASSYGLQYF	TGTGCCAGCAGCTACGGGCTCCAGTACTTC	.	TRBV7-9	TRBJ2-7	.
CASSLLMTGPHLDTQYF	TGTGCCAGCAGTTTACTGATGACAGGGCCCCACTTGGATACGCAGTATTTT	TRBD1	TRBV27	TRBJ2-3	.
CASSLAGARLTEAFF	TGTGCCAGCAGCTTAGCAGGGGCAAGGCTCACTGAAGCTTTCTTT	.	TRBV7-9	TRBJ1-1	.
CVSSSVAASNQPQHF	TGTGTCAGCAGTTCCGTGGCAGCAAGCAATCAGCCCCAGCATTTT	.	TRBV12-3/TRBV12-4	TRBJ1-5	.
CSVEALGNEQYF	TGCAGCGTTGAGGCCCTAGGGAATGAGCAGTACTTC	.	TRBV29-1	TRBJ2-7	few
CASRQTDRNTGELFF	TGTGCCAGCAGACAAACAGACAGGAACACCGGGGAGCTGTTTTTT	.	TRBV7-3	TRBJ2-2	few
CASSVAYRTDTQYF	TGTGCCAGCAGCGTAGCTTACCGCACAGATACGCAGTATTTT	.	TRBV9	TRBJ2-3	few
CSARGTSGLTDTQYF	TGCAGTGCTAGGGGGACTAGCGGACTCACAGATACGCAGTATTTT	TRBD2	TRBV20-1	TRBJ2-3	.
CATLGTGSYGYTF	TGTGCCACCCTCGGGACAGGGAGCTATGGCTACACCTTC	TRBD1	TRBV2	TRBJ1-2	.
CASSLGTESGNTIYF	TGTGCCAGCAGCCTCGGGACAGAATCTGGAAACACCATATATTTT	TRBD1	TRBV12-3/TRBV12-4	TRBJ1-3	.
CSARDLFGTGDHNSPLHF	TGCAGTGCTAGAGATCTCTTTGGGACAGGGGACCATAATTCACCCCTCCACTTT	TRBD1	TRBV20-1	TRBJ1-6	.
CASSPTLLALSTDTQYF	TGTGCCAGCAGCCCTACCTTACTAGCGCTCAGCACAGATACGCAGTATTTT	TRBD2	TRBV6-2/TRBV6-3	TRBJ2-3	.
CASSFLGGTTHGYTF	TGTGCCAGCAGTTTTTTAGGGGGAACTACACATGGCTACACCTTC	.	TRBV12-3/TRBV12-4	TRBJ1-2	.
CSVADRVWTDTQYF	TGCAGCGTCGCAGACAGGGTGTGGACAGATACGCAGTATTTT	TRBD1	TRBV29-1	TRBJ2-3	few
CASSLITGGRGETQYF	TGTGCCAGCAGCCTAATAACGGGGGGCCGGGGAGAGACCCAGTACTTC	.	TRBV3-1	TRBJ2-5	.
CASSFRTSILGDEQFF	TGTGCCAGCAGTTTCAGGACCAGCATCCTGGGCGATGAGCAGTTCTTC	.	TRBV6-2/TRBV6-3	TRBJ2-1	.
CASSLNSWDTIYF	TGTGCCAGCAGCTTAAATTCGTGGGACACCATATATTTT	.	TRBV7-2	TRBJ1-3	.
CASSPYTGDRQYF	TGTGCCAGCAGCCCATATACAGGGGATCGCCAGTACTTC	TRBD1	TRBV3-1	TRBJ2-5	few
CASSLGAGELFF	TGTGCCAGCAGTTTAGGGGCCGGGGAGCTGTTTTTT	.	TRBV12-3/TRBV12-4	TRBJ2-2	many
CANSSPVQGGGYTF	TGTGCCAACAGCTCGCCCGTACAGGGGGGAGGCTACACCTTC	TRBD1	TRBV5-5	TRBJ1-2	.
CASSLEGGHNTEAFF	TGCGCCAGCAGCTTGGAAGGGGGGCACAACACTGAAGCTTTCTTT	.	TRBV5-1	TRBJ1-1	.
CAIEGLAGPTDTQYF	TGTGCCATCGAGGGACTAGCGGGACCCACAGATACACAGTATTTT	TRBD2	TRBV10-3	TRBJ2-3	.
CASSRPFTLREVDEKLFF	TGTGCCAGCAGTCGTCCATTCACACTCAGGGAGGTCGACGAAAAACTGTTTTTT	.	TRBV6-1	TRBJ1-4	few
CAISERPMSGSYNGQFF	TGTGCCATCAGTGAGAGACCTATGAGTGGGTCCTACAATGGGCAGTTCTTC	.	TRBV10-3	TRBJ2-1	.
CASSLSPHRADTQYF	TGTGCCAGCAGTTTATCCCCCCACAGGGCAGATACGCAGTATTTT	.	TRBV27	TRBJ2-3	few
CASTGGADTQYF	TGTGCCAGCACCGGGGGAGCGGATACGCAGTATTTT	.	TRBV3-1	TRBJ2-3	many
CSAPGQGGFTDTQYF	TGCAGTGCTCCTGGACAGGGTGGTTTTACGGATACGCAGTATTTT	TRBD1	TRBV20-1	TRBJ2-3	many
CASSPQTPSYEQYF	TGTGCCAGCAGCCCCCAGACACCTTCCTACGAGCAGTACTTC	.	TRBV6-2/TRBV6-3	TRBJ2-7	many
CSGRGGENTEAFF	TGCAGTGGAAGGGGGGGCGAGAACACTGAAGCTTTCTTT	.	TRBV20-1	TRBJ1-1	.
CASSEVQNRGRYNEQFF	TGTGCCAGCAGTGAAGTCCAGAACAGGGGCCGCTACAATGAGCAGTTCTTC	TRBD1	TRBV2	TRBJ2-1	.
CASRLGTGGPYEQYF	TGTGCCAGCAGGCTTGGGACAGGGGGACCCTACGAGCAGTACTTC	TRBD1	TRBV12-3/TRBV12-4	TRBJ2-7	few
CAISEGKSTDTQYF	TGTGCCATCAGTGAGGGGAAAAGCACAGATACGCAGTATTTT	.	TRBV10-3	TRBJ2-3	many
CASSDSRSYNEQFF	TGTGCCAGCAGTGACAGTCGATCCTACAATGAGCAGTTCTTC	.	TRBV6-5	TRBJ2-1	many
CVSSETVNSNQPQHF	TGTGTCAGCAGTGAAACGGTCAATAGCAATCAGCCCCAGCATTTT	.	TRBV2	TRBJ1-5	.
CASSYQGQGKDGYTF	TGTGCCAGCAGTTACCAGGGACAGGGAAAGGATGGCTACACCTTC	TRBD1	TRBV6-5	TRBJ1-2	.
CATGDRKIESTDTQYF	TGTGCCACGGGGGACCGAAAAATAGAAAGCACAGATACGCAGTATTTT	.	TRBV15	TRBJ2-3	.
CASSPMGQGAYEQYF	TGTGCCAGCAGCCCAATGGGACAGGGGGCTTACGAGCAGTACTTC	TRBD1	TRBV3-1	TRBJ2-7	few
CASSRTLANTGELFF	TGCGCCAGCAGCCGGACCCTGGCAAACACCGGGGAGCTGTTTTTT	.	TRBV5-1	TRBJ2-2	.
CSAGQAGGEKLFF	TGCAGTGCAGGACAGGCCGGAGGTGAAAAACTGTTTTTT	TRBD1	TRBV20-1	TRBJ1-4	.
CASSPFTDTEAFF	TGTGCCAGCAGCCCTTTTACGGACACTGAAGCTTTCTTT	.	TRBV7-9	TRBJ1-1	.
CASSLGLAGAQSTDTQYF	TGTGCCAGCAGCTTAGGACTAGCGGGGGCCCAAAGCACAGATACGCAGTATTTT	TRBD2	TRBV7-2	TRBJ2-3	.
CASSYSPSSTGLNTEAFF	TGTGCCAGCAGTTACTCCCCCTCTTCGACAGGGCTGAACACTGAAGCTTTCTTT	TRBD1	TRBV6-5	TRBJ1-1	few
CASSQRTAGDEKLFF	TGCGCCAGCAGCCAACGAACGGCAGGGGATGAAAAACTGTTTTTT	.	TRBV4-1	TRBJ1-4	once
CAWRGDGESYNEQFF	TGTGCCTGGAGGGGAGACGGAGAATCCTACAATGAGCAGTTCTTC	.	TRBV30	TRBJ2-1	few
CAISDRSDEAFF	TGTGCCATCAGTGATAGGAGTGATGAAGCTTTCTTT	.	TRBV10-3	TRBJ1-1	few